What follows are 28 T cell receptor beta chains derived from one specimen sequenced in a study of OX40 agonist ivuxolimab in advanced cancers. Produced via immunoSEQ multiplex PCR; TCRdb's table is partial and in-frame only. The sample comprises some 80,000 clones, over 80% of which are singletons, and 0.45% to 0.55% rests with the top ten. Sample: CD4+ or CD8+ T cells sorted from blood, taken in a trial of the OX40 agonist ivuxolimab. The receptors were gathered from an adult with an advanced solid tumor such as melanoma, head and neck, liver or kidney cancer.

The chain joins TRBV11-2 to TRBJ2-5, with D tentatively TRBD2 (7 bases). There are 16 residues in the CDR3. V was trimmed by 5 bases and J by 2 bases, leaving 18 bases between them. Germline-derived CDR1 and CDR2 are SGHAT and FQNNGV. The CDR3 nucleotides are TGTGCCAGCAGCCCCCTGGGGAGGGGGGGACAAGAGACCCAGTACTTC. The encoded protein is CASSPLGRGGQETQYF.

This sequence joins TRBV19 and TRBJ2-2; D ambiguous. The germline V and J ends were trimmed by 6 bases and 5 bases, with 10 bases remaining between them. The CDR3 consists of 13 residues. Germline V gene data show CDR1 as LNHDA and CDR2 as SQIVND (reference sequence). As DNA, the CDR3 is TGTGCCAGTAGACCCCCCTCGACCGGGGAGCTGTTTTTT. As protein: CASRPPSTGELFF.

The rearrangement uses TRBV19 and TRBJ1-2, with D possibly being TRBD1 (5 bases). The CDR3 consists of 16 residues. V lost 2 bases and J 2 bases, leaving 15 bases between the germline ends. Germline CDR1 reads LNHDA; CDR2 reads SQIVND (reference sequence). The CDR3 sequence is CASSIRRGARNYGYTF. CDR3 nucleotide sequence: TGTGCCAGTAGTATAAGGAGAGGGGCCCGGAACTATGGCTACACCTTC.

This clone was seen only once. CDR3 loop: CASSTTSGRWTQYF. CDR3 nucleotides: TGTGCCAGTAGTACGACTAGCGGGAGGTGGACCCAGTACTTC. This chain joins TRBV19 and TRBJ2-5; 13 bases match TRBD2. The V segment lost 4 bases and the J segment 7 bases; nucleotides outside the gene matches: 3. The germline gives CDR1 LNHDA, CDR2 SQIVND (reference sequence). The CDR3 spans 14 residues.

This sequence joins TRBV7-9 and TRBJ2-5, with 11 bases lining up with TRBD2. This CDR3 region has 16 residues. V shed 6 bases, J shed 4 bases, and the junction held 10 bases outside the gene matches. Germline CDR1 SEHNR, CDR2 FQNEAQ (reference sequence). The CDR3 DNA reads TGTGCCAGCAGTCTTAATAGCGGGAGGGCCAGAGAGACCCAGTACTTC. Its translation: CASSLNSGRARETQYF.

This chain uses TRBV7-6 with TRBJ2-2; weak D call: TRBD2 (5 bases). This CDR3 comprises 14 residues. V was cut by 4 bases and J by 4 bases, with 10 bases left in between. The germline V gene encodes CDR1 SGHVS and CDR2 FNYEAQ. The CDR3 loop is CASSSQAGTGELFF. CDR3 in DNA: TGTGCCAGCAGCTCCCAGGCGGGCACCGGGGAGCTGTTTTTT.

The chain is built from TRBV5-8 and TRBJ1-2, with 9 bases aligning to TRBD1. With V trimmed by 3 bases and J by 5 bases, 14 bases remained unmatched. This CDR3 is built from 17 residues. Per the germline V gene, CDR1 is SGHTS and CDR2 is YDEGEE. CDR3 DNA sequence: TGTGCCAGCAGCTGGGGCACAGGGGGCTCTGGTGCATATGGCTACACCTTC. Translated, it gives CASSWGTGGSGAYGYTF.

The rearrangement uses TRBV27 and TRBJ2-7, with D uncertain. The germline V gene has CDR1 MNHEY and CDR2 SMNVEV (reference sequence). The CDR3 is 13 residues long. V was pared by 3 bases and J by 1 base, with 7 bases between. The CDR3 DNA reads as TGTGCCAGCAGTTTCACAATTTCCTACGAGCAGTACTTC. Translation: CASSFTISYEQYF.

The chain links TRBV5-4 to TRBJ1-1, with a tentative D call TRBD1 (5 bases). The germline V gene has CDR1 SGHNT and CDR2 YYREEE (reference sequence). This CDR3 has 14 amino acids. V shed 4 bases and J shed 1 base, with 11 bases lying between them. CDR3 loop: CASSQSRGNTEAFF. In nucleotides, the CDR3 is TGTGCCAGCAGCCAGTCAAGGGGGAACACTGAAGCTTTCTTT. Together with reference TRBV5-4 and TRBJ1-1, the CDR3 gives the full variable domain: ETGVTQSPTHLIKTRGQQVTLRCSSQSGHNTVSWYQQALGQGPQFIFQYYREEENGRGNFPPRFSGLQFPNYSSELNVNALELDDSALYLCASSQSRGNTEAFFGQGTRLTVV.

J is TRBJ1-6 and V is TRBV30, with a possible D match to TRBD1 (5 bases). Trimming took off 8 bases at V and 7 bases at J, with 18 bases between the two ends. Germline V gives CDR1 GTSNPN, CDR2 SVGIG (reference sequence). The CDR3 is 14 amino acids. CDR3 bases: TGTGCCGGAGGCAGGGCGCAATGGAATTCACCCCTCCACTTT. Its protein is CAGGRAQWNSPLHF.

This chain connects TRBV11-3 to TRBJ2-7; unclear D gene. The CDR3 is 13 residues long. Trimming pared 2 bases from V and 2 bases from J, leaving 7 bases between. Germline CDR1 and CDR2: SGHNT and YENEEA. The chain's CDR3 is CASSLIPTYEQYF. CDR3 in DNA: TGTGCCAGCAGCTTAATCCCAACCTACGAGCAGTACTTC.

The rearrangement links TRBV19 to TRBJ2-2; no firm D call. The CDR3 spans 14 residues. Germline V gene data show CDR1 as LNHDA and CDR2 as SQIVND (reference sequence). V lost 6 bases to trimming and J lost 0 bases, with 8 bases between them. CDR3 amino acids: CASRLSPNTGELFF. The DNA for the CDR3 is TGTGCCAGTAGGCTAAGTCCGAACACCGGGGAGCTGTTTTTT.

The rearrangement links TRBV7-9 to TRBJ1-2; 10 bases fit TRBD1. This CDR3 has 16 residues. J lost 8 bases, V lost 4 bases, and 13 bases had no gene match. The V gene's germline CDR1 is SEHNR and CDR2 FQNEAQ (reference sequence). In DNA, the CDR3 is TGTGCCAGCAGCTCCTGTGGGGGGACAGGGGTTTGCGGCTACACCTTC. This translates into CASSSCGGTGVCGYTF.

The CDR3 nucleotides read TGCGCCAGCAGCCAAGAGCCCGGAGATACGCAGTATTTT. Translating gives CASSQEPGDTQYF. The V gene is TRBV4-3, the J gene TRBJ2-3; D uncertain. V was trimmed by 0 bases and J by 5 bases, leaving 6 bases between them. The CDR3 runs to 13 residues. Germline CDR1 LGHNA, CDR2 YSLEER.

The V and J genes are TRBV25-1 and TRBJ1-2; D unresolved. CDR3 length equals 13 residues. Trimming left V 6 bases short and J 8 bases short, with 16 bases between. Germline CDR1 reads MGHDK; CDR2 reads SYGVNS. The CDR3 bases are TGTGCCAGCAGACAGTTCCTAATGGAGGGCTACACCTTC. Translated: CASRQFLMEGYTF.

The V gene is TRBV6-5, the J gene TRBJ1-1; TRBD1 is a possible D gene (5 bases). The V gene's germline CDR1 is MNHEY and CDR2 SVGAGI. The CDR3 has 15 amino acids. V lost 0 bases, J lost 4 bases, and 12 bases lay in between. The DNA for the CDR3 is TGTGCCAGCAGTTACTCAAACTCAGGGATCACTGAAGCTTTCTTT. It translates to CASSYSNSGITEAFF.

V is TRBV12-5 and J is TRBJ1-1; 8 nucleotides line up with TRBD1. The CDR3 has 15 amino acids. V was clipped by 6 bases and J by 5 bases; unmatched bases: 11. Germline V lookup: CDR1 LGHNT, CDR2 FRNRAP. DNA for the CDR3: TGTGCTAGTGGCCCCGGGACAGGTCGGTGGACTGAAGCTTTCTTT. It yields the protein CASGPGTGRWTEAFF.

This clone came up once. The chain employs TRBV27 and TRBJ2-7; D remains ambiguous. The ends were cut back, 6 bases at V and 6 bases at J, with 15 bases in the middle. Per germline, CDR1 MNHEY and CDR2 SMNVEV (reference sequence). CDR3 length: 13 residues. For the CDR3, the DNA is TGTGCCAGCAGGCGGCCAGGCGTCAGCGAGCAGTACTTC. Its protein is CASRRPGVSEQYF.

CDR3 DNA: TGTGCCAGCAGCGTAGGGACAGGGTCAATCAATGAAAAACTGTTTTTT. It translates to CASSVGTGSINEKLFF. The J gene is TRBJ1-4, the V gene TRBV9, with 8 bases lining up with TRBD1. Germline assignment: CDR1 SGDLS and CDR2 YYNGEE. CDR3 size: 16 residues. After removal of 0 bases from V and 5 bases from J, the junction contained 6 bases not matched to a gene.

The chain carries TRBV2 and TRBJ2-1; 14 nucleotides line up with TRBD2. CDR1 and CDR2 from the germline V gene are SNHLY and FYNNEI. V was clipped by 6 bases and J by 8 bases; unmatched bases: 12. This CDR3 is built from 17 residues. The CDR3 sequence is CASRWGFGTSGGDEQFF. CDR3 coding DNA: TGTGCCAGCAGGTGGGGTTTCGGGACTAGCGGGGGAGATGAGCAGTTCTTC.

V and J are TRBV7-2 and TRBJ2-7; the D gene could be TRBD1 or TRBD2 (5 bases each). V dropped 1 base and J dropped 2 bases, with 9 bases sitting between them. The CDR3 extends over 14 amino acids. CDR1 and CDR2 (germline): SGHTA, FQGNSA. CDR3 amino acids: CASSLGGAAYEQYF. The CDR3 coding sequence is TGTGCCAGCAGCTTAGGAGGGGCAGCCTACGAGCAGTACTTC.

The CDR3 here is CSVDPGGVNEQFF. In DNA form, the CDR3 reads TGCAGCGTTGATCCCGGGGGCGTGAATGAGCAGTTCTTC. V and J are TRBV29-1 and TRBJ2-1; perhaps D is TRBD1 or TRBD2 (6 bases each). The germline gives CDR1 SQVTM, CDR2 ANQGSEA. V gave up 3 bases and J gave up 7 bases, with 13 bases separating them. The length of the CDR3 is 13 residues.

This chain connects TRBV29-1 to TRBJ1-1, with 8 bases identical to TRBD1. The ends lost 3 bases at V and 2 bases at J; junction bases unmatched: 5. The CDR3 is 14 residues long. Germline loops: CDR1 SQVTM, CDR2 ANQGSEA. CDR3 in amino acids: CSVDRTGTNTEAFF. CDR3 nucleotides: TGCAGCGTTGATCGGACAGGGACCAACACTGAAGCTTTCTTT.

The chain links TRBV6-5 to TRBJ1-5, with unresolved D. V was cut by 0 bases and J by 6 bases, with 6 bases left in between. Looked up from germline, CDR1 is MNHEY and CDR2 is SVGAGI. This CDR3 region has 13 residues. CDR3 nucleotides: TGTGCCAGCAGTTACTCGAAATCTCAGCCCCAGCATTTT. It specifies CASSYSKSQPQHF.

This clone has just one count. The V gene is TRBV7-8, the J gene TRBJ1-2, with D possibly TRBD1 on 5 matching bases. Deletions cut 5 bases from V and 8 bases from J, with 15 bases between. Germline CDR1 reads SGHVS; CDR2 reads FQNEAQ. There are 13 residues in the CDR3. CDR3 in DNA: TGTGCCAGCAGCCCGGGACCCTCTTCCGGCTACACCTTC. It yields the protein CASSPGPSSGYTF.

This chain joins TRBV30 and TRBJ1-4, with 9 nucleotides matching TRBD1. Germline CDR1 and CDR2: GTSNPN and SVGIG (reference sequence). The CDR3 covers 14 residues. V shed 5 bases, J shed 5 bases, and the junction held 6 bases outside the gene matches. As DNA, the CDR3 is TGTGCCTGGGGCTTAGGACAGGGGAATGAAAAACTGTTTTTT. This codes for CAWGLGQGNEKLFF.

V and J are TRBV11-3 and TRBJ2-1; 12 nucleotides align to TRBD2. CDR1 SGHNT and CDR2 YENEEA come from the germline V gene. CDR3 length: 16 residues. Germline trimming cut 5 bases from V and 10 bases from J; bases unmatched to any gene: 12. CDR3 nucleotides: TGTGCCAGCAGCGCGAAGGGACTAGCGGGTTTGGGGGAGCAGTTCTTC. It codes for CASSAKGLAGLGEQFF. The full variable domain, with the rest looked up from reference TRBV11-3 and TRBJ2-1, is EAGVVQSPRYKIIEKKQPVAFWCNPISGHNTLYWYLQNLGQGPELLIRYENEEAVDDSQLPKDRFSAERLKGVDSTLKIQPAELGDSAVYLCASSAKGLAGLGEQFFGPGTRLTVL.

The chain has TRBV7-3 and TRBJ2-3; D remains unclear. There are 13 residues in the CDR3. CDR1 is SGHTA and CDR2 is FQGTGA in the germline V gene. Trimming pared 2 bases from V and 1 base from J, leaving 4 bases between. The CDR3 spells CASSLGRTDTQYF. The CDR3 region has the DNA TGTGCCAGCAGCTTAGGTCGCACAGATACGCAGTATTTT. Complete variable domain (other parts from reference TRBV7-3 and TRBJ2-3): GAGVSQTPSNKVTEKGKYVELRCDPISGHTALYWYRQSLGQGPEFLIYFQGTGAADDSGLPNDRFFAVRPEGSVSTLKIQRTERGDSAVYLCASSLGRTDTQYFGPGTRLTVL.